This T cell receptor (beta chain) comes out of a study of blood T cell repertoires in COVID-19. About the research overall: Samples taken during acute and convalescent COVID-19 were collected in the United States, Italy and Spain. T cells, B-cell-depleted T cells, or PBMCs provided the cDNA or gDNA that served as material.

The CDR3 is 14 amino acids. Trimming took 6 bases from V and 2 from J, leaving 13 bases between them. The germline gives CDR1 MGHDK, CDR2 SYGVNS. Authors' processing steps: Amplification of reference gene primers provided the estimated nucleated cell counts. Method: immunoSEQ multiplex PCR; TCRdb's copy keeps in-frame clones and lacks some. V, J and clone size are those of that table, while D and trimming were read from the DNA. Of about 66,000 clones listed, about 90% were seen once; the top ten hold about 7.3%. This sequence originates from a human donor in a cohort sampled during active COVID-19. The chain is built from TRBV25-1 and TRBJ1-1; unclear D gene. Sequences were obtained from peripheral blood. DNA of the CDR3: TGTGCCAGCAGCCCCGGGTTCCCCAACACTGAAGCTTTCTTT. Translated: CASSPGFPNTEAFF.